The sample holds many counts of the clone carrying this TCR beta chain. The antigen remains unidentified. This entry is derived from a study of early T cells in non-severe SARS-CoV-2 infection. Overall study context: The study sequenced bulk RNA from unsorted whole blood, with chains unpaired.

TCRdb redid the calling of the 5' RACE reads with MiXCR, one entry per CDR3 protein. This table holds fewer than 100,000 distinct CDR3 sequences, more than 10% found once. Germline values: CDR1 KGHDR, CDR2 SFDVKD. Trimming cost V 3 bases and J 5 bases; bases outside gene matches: 3. The CDR3 is made up of 14 amino acids. Points from the study as a whole: There was a bias toward anti-spike CD8 responses in VDJdb matching, which missed private and CD4 specificities.

Sequenced material: whole blood. This receptor was identified in an adult who was a healthcare worker with PCR-confirmed SARS-CoV-2 infection or an uninfected control (not recorded which). V and J are TRBV24-1 and TRBJ2-1, with 7 bases lining up with TRBD2. The CDR3 DNA reads TGTGCCACCAGTGATGGGAGGGGAAACAATGAGCAGTTCTTC. Encoded protein: CATSDGRGNNEQFF.